This TCR beta chain is drawn from a study of vaccination and CD4 T cells after COVID-19 (dated by TCRdb to the early 2020s). General notes on the study: Every convalescent patient had a positive nasal swab PCR test for SARS-CoV-2, with mild disease in roughly 10 patients and severe disease in one. Two doses of either the Pfizer-BioNTech BNT162b2 vaccine (n=8) or the Moderna mRNA-1273 vaccine (n=2) were administered to participants. The convalescent cohort comprised six males and four females, including two Hispanic individuals, seven Caucasians, two Asians and one multiracial person. The cultures were stimulated with overlapping spike peptide pools from SARS-CoV-2 and from the common cold coronaviruses HCoV-NL63, HCoV-OC43 and HCoV-229E. In ten to eleven COVID-19 convalescent patients and a handful of infection-naive healthy vaccine recipients, researchers compared the spike-specific CD4+ TCR repertoire from before mRNA vaccination with the repertoire from after. Post-COVID blood samples were collected from convalescent patients a median of roughly 100 days after diagnosis, with a range of about 30 to 161 days. Post-vaccine blood samples were taken a median of 72 days after the second vaccine dose, with a range of roughly 14 to 250 days. Control cultures used a CEFX viral epitope pool as positive control, an HIV-1 Nef peptide pool as negative control, or no peptide.

The treatment or condition tag for this specimen amounts to: approximately 9-day PBMC culture with coronavirus spike peptide pools or control peptides (ViraFEST assay). The ViraFEST assay, used in the study, expanded antigen-specific T cells with peptide pools and then identified the expanded clonotypes through TCR sequencing. The convalescent patients' positive SARS-CoV-2 PCR tests fell between March and December 2020, which was before the Alpha, Beta and Delta variants emerged in the United States. Each well held approximately 2 million PBMCs cultured in IMDM containing roughly 5% human AB serum and approximately 9.6 IU/ml IL-2, with roughly 10 ug/ml peptide pools added. Half of the culture medium was replaced with fresh IL-2-containing medium on days 3 and 7. Once the cells had been in culture for around nine days, the EasySep CD4+ T cell isolation kit was used to isolate CD4+ T cells by negative selection. PBMCs were separated from whole blood using Ficoll-Paque Plus gradient centrifugation and then either used fresh or cryopreserved at -140C. Each culture condition was generally run in triplicate wells.

Reading the germline V gene gives CDR1 MNHEY and CDR2 SVGEGT. Relative to germline, V is 8 bases shorter and J is 3 bases shorter, with 14 bases between their ends. Including the terminal cysteine and phenylalanine, the CDR3 comprises 13 residues. CDR3 DNA only is kept here, 39 bases in frame from base 1. This clonotype has just a few counts. It lacks a known antigen. Qualities for individual bases were not recorded, and no much larger clone is one base off. The library was produced with PCR. At the Johns Hopkins FTIC core, DNA from the cultured CD4+ T cells underwent TCR sequencing with the Oncomine TCR Beta short-read assay. Genomic DNA was extracted from the cultured CD4+ T cells with the QIAamp micro DNA kit. Oncomine TCR Beta libraries made from cultured CD4+ T cells were pooled using unique dual indexes and sequenced on an Illumina iSeq 100. Per the source publication's procedure: Non-productive sequences were removed, and CDR3s not starting with C, not ending with F or W, or shorter than 7 amino acids were discarded. Antigen-specific clonotypes were identified with the MANAFEST web application by comparing peptide-stimulated wells with reference and other culture wells. Positive clones required FDR below 0.05, an odds ratio above 5, and productive frequency above 0.1% in at least two of three replicate wells. Cross-reactive clonotypes were defined as significantly expanded in both SARS-CoV-2 spike wells and at least one common cold coronavirus spike condition. Similarity between CDR3 sequences was evaluated in R version 3.6.1 using Levenshtein distances (stringdist) and unrooted phylogenetic trees (ape). TCRdb applied fastp at Q25 and MiXCR to the public reads, then kept only in-frame beta chains. Each record represents a unique CDR3 protein, reported with the most common genes and DNA among its rows. TCRdb, rather than the study authors, made the V and J calls. The sample table holds fewer than 15,000 distinct CDR3 sequences, of which 41% were seen once. The ten most abundant clones make up roughly 9.2% of the sample.

Study-level results and caveats: Among the post-vaccine SARS-CoV-2-reactive clones in convalescent patients, a median approximately 90% showed up only after vaccination, which suggests vaccine-specific priming. Although the median number of SARS-CoV-2-reactive clonotypes went up from roughly 19 after infection to some 38 after vaccination, the increase was not significant. In convalescent patients, nearly all vaccine-specific clones (304 of 307) were found to be mono-reactive for SARS-CoV-2 spike rather than cross-reactive with common cold coronaviruses. The study included relatively few convalescent patients and did not analyze early timepoints after natural infection.

The sequence was obtained from a human donor who had recovered from COVID-19. Material: CD4+ T cells from blood, cultured in vitro, obtained after SARS-CoV-2 vaccination. The rearranged chain carries TRBV6-2 or TRBV6-3 and TRBJ2-7, with TRBD1 tentatively as D gene (6 bases match). CDR3 region: CASWGPVGYEQYF. The nucleotide sequence is given as TGTGCCAGCTGGGGGCCCGTCGGCTACGAGCAGTACTTC.